This entry concerns a single T cell receptor beta chain. The target antigen is unknown. These data come from a study of T cell responses to AZD1222 COVID-19 vaccine. Some clones are missing from TCRdb's copy, which holds only in-frame ones; the method was immunoSEQ multiplex PCR. The repertoire holds 82,000 or so clones, with 90% to 95% as singletons. Study findings and constraints: Donors were mostly white British, more females; clonal diversity possibly underestimated.

CDR3 length: 15 amino acids. V was trimmed by 5 bases and J by 0 bases, leaving 11 bases between them. The germline CDR1 and CDR2 sequences are PRHDT and FYEKMQ (reference sequence). The TCR comes from an adult in good health. This chain links TRBV13 with TRBJ1-3; no firm D call. The specimen comprised peripheral blood, sampled on day 0 of AZD1222 vaccination. In DNA, the CDR3 is TGTGCCAGCAGCATCTACAGAACCTCTGGAAACACCATATATTTT. This codes for CASSIYRTSGNTIYF. Based on the CDR3 plus reference TRBV13 and TRBJ1-3, the full variable domain is AAGVIQSPRHLIKEKRETATLKCYPIPRHDTVYWYQQGPGQDPQFLISFYEKMQSDKGSIPDRFSAQQFSDYHSELNMSSLELGDSALYFCASSIYRTSGNTIYFGEGSWLTVV.